This T cell receptor (beta chain) was observed in a study of blood T cell repertoires in COVID-19. For the study at large: Sites across the United States, Italy and Spain contributed samples from acute and convalescent COVID-19. From T cells, B-cell-depleted T cells, or PBMCs came the material, which was cDNA or gDNA.

This CDR3 is built from 16 residues. The V end was cut by 5 bases, the J end by 1 base, with 15 bases between. The germline V gene encodes CDR1 SEHNR and CDR2 FQNEAQ (reference sequence). Authors' data handling: Quantification of nucleated cells was approximated via reference gene primer amplification. TCRdb keeps only in-frame clones here, not all; method: immunoSEQ multiplex PCR. That table furnishes V, J and clone size, whereas the DNA furnished D and trimming. Here the sample spans more than 100,000 clones, around four fifths being singletons. The chain carries TRBV7-9 and TRBJ1-5; TRBD1 might be the D (5 bases). The sequencing input was peripheral blood. The clonotype comes from a human donor in a cohort sampled during active COVID-19. The CDR3 DNA sequence: TGTGCCAGCAGCCTCACGGGGGTAACAAGCAATCAGCCCCAGCATTTT. As protein: CASSLTGVTSNQPQHF. The entire variable domain, with the rest obtained from reference TRBV7-9 and TRBJ1-5, is as follows: DTGVSQNPRHKITKRGQNVTFRCDPISEHNRLYWYRQTLGQGPEFLTYFQNEAQLEKSRLLSDRFSAERPKGSFSTLEIQRTEQGDSAMYLCASSLTGVTSNQPQHFGDGTRLSIL.